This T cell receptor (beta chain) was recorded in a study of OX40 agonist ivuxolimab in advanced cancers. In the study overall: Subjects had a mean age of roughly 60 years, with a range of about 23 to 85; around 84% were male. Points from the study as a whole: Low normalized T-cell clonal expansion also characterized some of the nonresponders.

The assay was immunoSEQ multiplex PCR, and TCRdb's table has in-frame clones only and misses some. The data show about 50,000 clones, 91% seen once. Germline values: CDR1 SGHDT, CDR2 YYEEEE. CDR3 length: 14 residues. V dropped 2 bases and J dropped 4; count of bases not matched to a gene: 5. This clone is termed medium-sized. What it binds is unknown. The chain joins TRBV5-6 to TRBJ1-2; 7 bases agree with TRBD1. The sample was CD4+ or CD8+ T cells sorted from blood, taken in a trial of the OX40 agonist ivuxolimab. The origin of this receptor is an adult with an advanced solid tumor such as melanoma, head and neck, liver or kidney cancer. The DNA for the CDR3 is TGTGCCAGCAGCTTAGGGGACAGTCCCTATGGCTACACCTTC. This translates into CASSLGDSPYGYTF.